The text below deals with one T cell receptor (beta chain). No antigen is known for it. Construction of TCR beta libraries relied on iRepertoire HTBI primers and on Arm-PCR targeting CDR3 regions. TCRdb reanalysed the multiplex PCR reads using MiXCR and keeps one entry per CDR3 protein. The sample shows 500,000 to 800,000 distinct CDR3 sequences, around 30% of them seen only once. Time point in this sample: persistent/refractory GD, antithyroid drugs over 5 years with positive TRAb. The TCR library was made from RNA extracted from PBMCs. Diagnosis followed American Thyroid Association guidelines for Graves' disease. The data were taken from a study of regulatory T cells in long-lasting Graves disease. Study outcomes and limitations: Thyroid tissue was not sampled; only peripheral blood was. Persistent disease preferred TRBV28, TRBJ1-2 and TRBJ2-5.

Per germline, CDR1 SEHNR and CDR2 FQNEAQ (reference sequence). Trimming removed 3 bases at V and 0 bases at J, with 8 bases between. The CDR3 loop spans 15 amino acids. The chain links TRBV7-9 to TRBJ1-4; no firm D call. Sequences were derived from peripheral blood mononuclear cells (PBMCs), sampled when the disease was refractory, from a patient treated with antithyroid drugs. This receptor was obtained from a female donor with Graves disease. The DNA of the CDR3 is TGTGCCAGCAGCTTGACGGAAACAACTAATGAAAAACTGTTTTTT. Translating gives CASSLTETTNEKLFF.